This T cell receptor (beta chain) was captured by sequencing in a study of shared clonotypes between healthy human individuals. About the study: Donor ages ranged 18 to 49 years: a couple of women, a few men.

On this clone: Its antigen is unidentified. Possible read error: a much larger clone is one base away. Other DNA sequences of this sample code for an identical CDR3.

Template for every sorted-subset replicate PCR totaled about 0.2 ug DNA, 25,000 to 35,000 T cell genomes. The method was immunoSEQ multiplex PCR; TCRdb's version includes in-frame clones alone and lacks a portion of them. Among more than 550,000 clones listed, about nine tenths were seen once. The donor cohort consisted entirely of Caucasian adults residing in Nashville, Tennessee. Study findings and constraints: It was the non-shared clonotypes that had lower generation probabilities than clonotypes shared by all four donors.

This TCR came from a man between 18 and 29 years old in good health. Some clones in this sample may be carry-over from other donors' samples. Sequencing was done on a sample of memory CD8+ T cells from PBMCs. Subset denoted: CD45RO+ cells pooled with CCR7-negative TemRA cells.

CDR3 bases: TGTGCCAGCAGCTTGGACAGGGTTTATGGCTACACCTTC. Translating it yields CASSLDRVYGYTF. J is TRBJ1-2 and V is TRBV5-6; a weak D match, TRBD1 (6 bases). The CDR3 length is 13 residues. The V gene lost 0 bases and the J gene lost 5 bases, with 8 bases spanning the gap. CDR1 and CDR2 from the germline V gene are SGHDT and YYEEEE.